This T cell receptor beta chain was retrieved from a study of CD8 T cells in ankylosing spondylitis. General observations from the study: Ankylosing spondylitis blood seemed to carry a telltale TCR beta motif made of under ten highly homologous variants. There was reportedly significant enrichment of clones that were disease-linked in matched ankylosing spondylitis synovial fluid.

From the 5' RACE reads, TCRdb called clonotypes with MiXCR, one entry per CDR3 protein. The repertoire holds roughly 190,000 distinct CDR3 sequences, with around 13% as singletons. This CDR3 contains 11 residues. Trimming stripped 5 bases from V and 10 bases from J, with 9 bases between. Concerning this clonotype itself: Its antigen is still unknown.

J is TRBJ2-1 and V is TRBV12-3 or TRBV12-4, with D unclear. Sequences were obtained from blood, either unsorted or a sorted T cell fraction (not recorded which). The TCR originated in a male donor with ankylosing spondylitis or in good health (not recorded which). The CDR3 region has the DNA TGTGCCAGCAGTCCCGCGTGGGAGCAGTTCTTC. Its translation is CASSPAWEQFF.